Given below is one T cell receptor beta chain in context. Its antigen is unidentified. Other DNA sequences of this sample code for an identical CDR3. The data originate from a study of cytomegalovirus exposure and HLA in healthy donors. Notes on the study in general: There were some V segments, including TRBV6-2 and TRBV6-3, excluded as indistinguishable. In vitro experiments confirmed that three CMV-associated chains were specific for CMV antigens.

The junction had 12 bases not matched to a gene; V was cut back by 3 bases and J by 5 bases. Germline V gene lookup returns CDR1 MNHNS and CDR2 SASEGT. The CDR3 is made up of 17 amino acids. PCR involved 60 Vbeta and 13 Jbeta primers. Data came from immunoSEQ multiplex PCR; TCRdb stores just in-frame clones and leaves some out. The sample carries under 150,000 clones, 60% to 85% recorded once. Sample: PBMCs. The V and J genes are TRBV6-1 and TRBJ2-2, with 7 bases lining up with TRBD2. The clonotype originates from a male donor in good health and CMV-seropositive. As DNA, the CDR3 is TGTGCCAGCAGTGACAACATAGGACTAGTTGGGACCGGGGAGCTGTTTTTT. Encoded protein: CASSDNIGLVGTGELFF.